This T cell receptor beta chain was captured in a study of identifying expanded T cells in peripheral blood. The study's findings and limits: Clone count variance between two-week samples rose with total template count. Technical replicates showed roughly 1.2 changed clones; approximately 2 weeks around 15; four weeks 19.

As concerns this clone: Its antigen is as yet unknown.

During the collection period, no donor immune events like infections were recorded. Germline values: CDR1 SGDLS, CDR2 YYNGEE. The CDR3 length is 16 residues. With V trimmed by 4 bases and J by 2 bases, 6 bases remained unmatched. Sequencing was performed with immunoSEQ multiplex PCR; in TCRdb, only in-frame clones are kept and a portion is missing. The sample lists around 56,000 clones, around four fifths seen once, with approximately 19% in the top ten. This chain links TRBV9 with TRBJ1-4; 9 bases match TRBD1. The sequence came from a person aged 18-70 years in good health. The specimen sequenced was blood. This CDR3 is CASSPGQGRTNEKLFF. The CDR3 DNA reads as TGTGCCAGCAGCCCAGGACAGGGGAGGACTAATGAAAAACTGTTTTTT. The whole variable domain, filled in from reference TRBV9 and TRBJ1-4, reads DSGVTQTPKHLITATGQRVTLRCSPRSGDLSVYWYQQSLDQGLQFLIQYYNGEERAKGNILERFSAQQFPDLHSELNLSSLELGDSALYFCASSPGQGRTNEKLFFGSGTQLSVL.